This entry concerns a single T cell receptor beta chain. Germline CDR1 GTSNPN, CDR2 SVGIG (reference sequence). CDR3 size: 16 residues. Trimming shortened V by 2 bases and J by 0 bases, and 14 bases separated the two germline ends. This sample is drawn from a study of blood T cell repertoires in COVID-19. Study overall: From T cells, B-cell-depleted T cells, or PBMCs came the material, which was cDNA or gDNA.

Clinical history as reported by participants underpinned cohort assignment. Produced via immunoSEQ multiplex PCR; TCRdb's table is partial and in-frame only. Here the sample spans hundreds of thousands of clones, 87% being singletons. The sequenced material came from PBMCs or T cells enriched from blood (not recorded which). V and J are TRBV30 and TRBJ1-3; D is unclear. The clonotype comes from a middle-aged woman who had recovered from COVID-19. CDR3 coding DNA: TGTGCCTGGAGTACCGATACAGCAGACTCTGGAAACACCATATATTTT. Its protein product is CAWSTDTADSGNTIYF.